This T cell receptor (beta chain) is drawn from a study of cytomegalovirus exposure and HLA in healthy donors. The CDR3 totals 14 residues. Looked up from germline, CDR1 is MNHNS and CDR2 is SASEGT. In the PCR, 60 Vbeta and 13 Jbeta primers were used. Sequencing used immunoSEQ multiplex PCR; TCRdb keeps in-frame clones, though not all of them. The sample includes about 130,000 clones, just under 80% seen only once; the top ten take less than 2%. This clone was counted between two and nine times. The source material was PBMCs. V and J are TRBV6-1 and TRBJ2-5; 9 bases align to TRBD2. The J call is uncertain, as TRBJ2-7 better fits the DNA end. This TCR derives from a woman between 40 and 55 years old in good health and CMV-seronegative. The CDR3 protein is CASSALAGSYEQYF. CDR3 DNA sequence: TGTGCCAGCAGCGCACTAGCGGGCTCCTACGAGCAGTACTTC.